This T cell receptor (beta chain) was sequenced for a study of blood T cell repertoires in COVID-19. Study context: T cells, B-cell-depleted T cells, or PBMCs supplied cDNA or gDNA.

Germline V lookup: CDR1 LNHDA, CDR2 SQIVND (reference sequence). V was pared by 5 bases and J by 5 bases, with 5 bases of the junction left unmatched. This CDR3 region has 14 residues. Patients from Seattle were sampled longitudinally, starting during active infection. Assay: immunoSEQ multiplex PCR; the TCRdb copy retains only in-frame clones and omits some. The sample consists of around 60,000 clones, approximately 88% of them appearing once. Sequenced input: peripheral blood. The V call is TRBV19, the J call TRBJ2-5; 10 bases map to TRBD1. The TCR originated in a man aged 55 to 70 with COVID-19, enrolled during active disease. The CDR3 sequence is CASSPRTGGETQYF. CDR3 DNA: TGTGCCAGTAGTCCGAGGACAGGGGGGGAGACCCAGTACTTC.